This T cell receptor (beta chain) was captured in a study of blood T cell repertoires in COVID-19. Overall study: The origin of the acute and convalescent COVID-19 samples was the United States, Italy and Spain. In each case, the material was cDNA or gDNA derived from T cells, B-cell-depleted T cells, or PBMCs.

Here immunoSEQ multiplex PCR was the method, and the copy in TCRdb shows in-frame clones only, minus some. The sample lists 150,000 to 170,000 clones, about four fifths seen once, with more than 3% in the top ten. This receptor was identified in a woman of 80 years or more with acute or convalescent COVID-19. The sequencing input was peripheral blood.

CDR3 loop: CASSFGLAGDYEQYF. Here the CDR3 DNA reads TGTGCCAGCAGCTTCGGACTAGCGGGGGACTACGAGCAGTACTTC. The chain links TRBV5-5 to TRBJ2-7; 13 bases map to TRBD2. The CDR3 sequence is 15 residues long. Trimming cost V 2 bases and J 3 bases; bases outside gene matches: 2. Looked up from germline, CDR1 is SGHKS and CDR2 is YYEKEE (reference sequence).